The rows below give T cell receptor beta chains drawn from one sample of a study of blood T cell repertoires in COVID-19. TCRdb's table, derived via immunoSEQ multiplex PCR, lists solely in-frame clones and lacks some. This sample has hundreds of thousands of clones; more than 75% occur once, and the top ten carry more than 0.95%. Material: peripheral blood. The receptors were sampled from a woman in her forties who had recovered from COVID-19. CDR3s include the opening cysteine and the closing phenylalanine or tryptophan. The D gene is left open where the match is weak. The size entry is marked missing in some rows and otherwise reads once, few, many or a size class.

abundance,j_gene,d_gene,v_gene,CDR3aa,CDR3nt
NA,TRBJ2-2,NA,TRBV7-8,CASSPRTAGELFF,TGTGCCAGCAGCCCAAGGACAGCCGGGGAGCTGTTTTTT
NA,TRBJ2-7,TRBD1,TRBV6-2/TRBV6-3,CASSYSFNDRAYEQYF,TGTGCCAGCAGTTACTCCTTTAACGACAGGGCCTACGAGCAGTACTTC
NA,TRBJ1-6,NA,TRBV7-2,CASSPPPGHRNSPLHF,TGTGCCAGCAGCCCACCCCCGGGACACCGTAATTCACCCCTCCACTTT
once,TRBJ1-2,NA,TRBV28,CASSIRASYGYTF,TGTGCCAGCAGCATCAGGGCGAGCTATGGCTACACCTTC
NA,TRBJ2-2,TRBD2,TRBV14,CASSQDLLLAGSGAGELFF,TGTGCCAGCAGCCAAGATCTCCTACTAGCGGGATCGGGAGCCGGGGAGCTGTTTTTT
NA,TRBJ2-3,TRBD2,TRBV4-3,CASSLGGSGTDTQYF,TGCGCCAGCAGCCTTGGCGGGAGTGGAACAGATACGCAGTATTTT
NA,TRBJ2-1,NA,TRBV5-4,CASHRGRPLNEQFF,TGTGCCAGCCACCGGGGTAGACCACTCAATGAGCAGTTCTTC
NA,TRBJ2-2,NA,TRBV3-1/TRBV3-2,CASSPRAGELFF,TGTGCCAGCAGCCCCCGGGCCGGGGAGCTGTTTTTT
NA,TRBJ1-1,NA,TRBV29-1,CSLLVLGGILGDTEAFF,TGCAGCCTTCTGGTTTTAGGTGGGATCCTCGGGGACACTGAAGCTTTCTTT
NA,TRBJ1-2,NA,TRBV10-3,CAITERGAYGYTF,TGTGCCATCACCGAGCGGGGGGCTTATGGCTACACCTTC
NA,TRBJ1-2,NA,TRBV10-3,CAISEIAQGGYGYTF,TGTGCCATCAGTGAGATCGCCCAGGGCGGCTATGGCTACACCTTC
NA,TRBJ2-5,TRBD2,TRBV18,CASSTRLAGGSTQETQYF,TGTGCCAGCTCAACCCGACTAGCGGGAGGCTCGACCCAAGAGACCCAGTACTTC
few,TRBJ1-2,NA,TRBV30,CAWSVGGSGGYTF,TGTGCCTGGAGTGTAGGGGGATCCGGTGGCTACACCTTC
NA,TRBJ1-4,NA,TRBV14,CASSQGQAIPEKLFF,TGTGCCAGCAGCCAGGGGCAAGCCATTCCCGAAAAACTGTTTTTT
NA,TRBJ2-3,TRBD1,TRBV6-2/TRBV6-3,CASSYKTGGWADTQYF,TGTGCCAGCAGTTACAAGACAGGGGGCTGGGCAGATACGCAGTATTTT
NA,TRBJ2-5,TRBD2,TRBV7-9,CASSFATSAIGETQYF,TGTGCCAGCAGCTTTGCCACTAGCGCGATCGGGGAGACCCAGTACTTC
NA,TRBJ2-5,NA,TRBV5-4,CASSLVGSQETQYF,TGTGCCAGCAGCTTGGTGGGCAGCCAAGAGACCCAGTACTTC
NA,TRBJ2-7,TRBD2,TRBV11-2,CASSLGTSPTPSYEQYF,TGTGCCAGCAGCCTCGGGACTAGCCCGACCCCCTCCTACGAGCAGTACTTC
NA,TRBJ1-3,TRBD1,TRBV5-1,CASSLQGLNTIYF,TGCGCCAGCAGCTTACAGGGGCTGAACACCATATATTTT
NA,TRBJ1-1,NA,TRBV5-1,CASSLGGALNTEAFF,TGCGCCAGCAGCCTCGGGGGTGCCTTGAACACTGAAGCTTTCTTT
NA,TRBJ1-1,NA,TRBV10-1,CATSQNLNTEAFF,TGCGCCACCTCTCAGAACCTGAACACTGAAGCTTTCTTT
NA,TRBJ1-1,NA,TRBV6-5,CASSYFREAEAFF,TGTGCCAGCAGTTACTTTCGGGAGGCTGAAGCTTTCTTT
NA,TRBJ1-4,NA,TRBV4-2,CASSPPAGEKLFF,TGTGCCAGCAGCCCCCCCGCGGGGGAAAAACTGTTTTTT
NA,TRBJ2-5,TRBD1,TRBV18,CASSPRTGTQETQYF,TGTGCCAGCTCACCACGGACAGGGACGCAAGAGACCCAGTACTTC
NA,TRBJ2-2,TRBD2,TRBV19,CASSPGLAEPNTGELFF,TGTGCCAGTAGCCCGGGACTAGCGGAACCAAACACCGGGGAGCTGTTTTTT
NA,TRBJ1-3,NA,TRBV5-1,CASSVDRSSGNTIYF,TGCGCCAGCAGCGTAGACAGAAGCTCTGGAAACACCATATATTTT
once,TRBJ2-1,TRBD2,TRBV3-1/TRBV3-2,CASSQLGGTSGRSSYNEQFF,TGTGCCAGCAGCCAACTAGGGGGGACTAGCGGGAGGAGCTCCTACAATGAGCAGTTCTTC
NA,TRBJ2-3,NA,TRBV12-3/TRBV12-4,CASSFVGGTQYF,TGTGCCAGCAGTTTCGTGGGGGGTACGCAGTATTTT
NA,TRBJ1-2,NA,TRBV14,CASSQDPAGLGGYTF,TGTGCCAGCAGCCAAGATCCCGCGGGTTTGGGGGGCTACACCTTC
NA,TRBJ1-3,NA,TRBV5-1,CASSFESGVENTIYF,TGCGCCAGCAGCTTCGAATCGGGGGTGGAAAACACCATATATTTT
NA,TRBJ2-1,NA,TRBV13,CASSLGAGAGNAEEQFF,TGTGCCAGCAGCTTAGGGGCTGGGGCAGGGAACGCGGAGGAGCAGTTCTTC